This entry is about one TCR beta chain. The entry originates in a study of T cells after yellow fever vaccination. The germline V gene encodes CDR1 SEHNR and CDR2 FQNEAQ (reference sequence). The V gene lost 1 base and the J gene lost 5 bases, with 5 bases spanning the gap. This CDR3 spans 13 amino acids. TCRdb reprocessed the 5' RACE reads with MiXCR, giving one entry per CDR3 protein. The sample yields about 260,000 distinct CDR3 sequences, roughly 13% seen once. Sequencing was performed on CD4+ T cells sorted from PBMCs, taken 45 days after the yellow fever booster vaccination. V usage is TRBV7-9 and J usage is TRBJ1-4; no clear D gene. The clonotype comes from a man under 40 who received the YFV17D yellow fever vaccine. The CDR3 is CASSLGGNEKLFF. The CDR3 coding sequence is TGTGCCAGCAGCTTAGGCGGAAATGAAAAACTGTTTTTT. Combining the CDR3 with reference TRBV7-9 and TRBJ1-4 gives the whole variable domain DTGVSQNPRHKITKRGQNVTFRCDPISEHNRLYWYRQTLGQGPEFLTYFQNEAQLEKSRLLSDRFSAERPKGSFSTLEIQRTEQGDSAMYLCASSLGGNEKLFFGSGTQLSVL.